This T cell receptor beta chain originates from a study of cytomegalovirus exposure and HLA in healthy donors. In the PCR, 60 Vbeta and 13 Jbeta primers were used. Libraries were prepared by immunoSEQ multiplex PCR; TCRdb keeps only in-frame clonotypes and omits some of them. Of some 190,000 clones listed, 60% to 85% are singletons. Overall study findings and caveats: Rare sequences made up most TCRs, while some public TCRs were found in many donors. In a later analysis, TCR beta V- and J-gene trimming was associated with a missense DCLRE1C variant.

The germline gives CDR1 MGHDK, CDR2 SYGVNS. The CDR3 totals 18 residues. V lost 4 bases to trimming and J lost 3 bases; unmatched junction nucleotides: 13. Remarks on this clone: Its target is unknown.

The source of this sequence is a young man in good health and CMV-seronegative. What was sequenced was PBMCs. The rearrangement links TRBV25-1 to TRBJ2-5; 11 bases are shared with TRBD2. The CDR3 DNA follows: TGTGCCAGCAGTGGGAGGGGGTATAGCGGGAGGGAGAAAGAGACCCAGTACTTC. This codes for CASSGRGYSGREKETQYF.